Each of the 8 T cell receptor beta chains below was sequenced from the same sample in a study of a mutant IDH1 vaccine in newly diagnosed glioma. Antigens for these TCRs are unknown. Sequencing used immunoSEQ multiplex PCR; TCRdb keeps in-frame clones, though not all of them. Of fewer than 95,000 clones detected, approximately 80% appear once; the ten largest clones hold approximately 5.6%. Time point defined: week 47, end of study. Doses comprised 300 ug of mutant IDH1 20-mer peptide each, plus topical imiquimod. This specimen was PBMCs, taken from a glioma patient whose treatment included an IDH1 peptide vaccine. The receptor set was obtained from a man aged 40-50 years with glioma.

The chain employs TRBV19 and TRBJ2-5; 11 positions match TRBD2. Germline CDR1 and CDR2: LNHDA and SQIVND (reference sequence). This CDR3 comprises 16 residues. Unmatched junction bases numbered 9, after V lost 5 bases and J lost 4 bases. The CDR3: CASSPALAGGGETQYF. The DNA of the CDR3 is TGTGCCAGTAGTCCAGCCCTAGCGGGAGGAGGAGAGACCCAGTACTTC.

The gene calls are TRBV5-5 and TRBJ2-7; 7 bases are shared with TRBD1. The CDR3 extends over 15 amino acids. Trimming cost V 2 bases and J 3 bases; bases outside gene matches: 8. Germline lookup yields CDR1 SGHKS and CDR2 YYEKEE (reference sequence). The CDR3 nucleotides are TGTGCCAGCAGCTTCCCCCAACAGGGGAGCTACGAGCAGTACTTC. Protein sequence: CASSFPQQGSYEQYF.

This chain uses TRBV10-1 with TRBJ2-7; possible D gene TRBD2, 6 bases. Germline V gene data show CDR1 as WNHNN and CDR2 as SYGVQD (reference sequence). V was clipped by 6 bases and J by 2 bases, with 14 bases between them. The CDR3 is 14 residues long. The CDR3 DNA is TGCGCCAGCAGCCAAGGAGGGAACCCCTACGAGCAGTACTTC. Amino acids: CASSQGGNPYEQYF.

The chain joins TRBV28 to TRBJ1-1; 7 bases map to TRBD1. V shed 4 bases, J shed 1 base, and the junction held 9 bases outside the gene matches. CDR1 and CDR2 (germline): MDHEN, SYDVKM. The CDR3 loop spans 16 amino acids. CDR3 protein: CASSSLIQGSNTEAFF. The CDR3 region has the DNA TGTGCCAGCAGTTCCCTGATACAGGGGTCGAACACTGAAGCTTTCTTT. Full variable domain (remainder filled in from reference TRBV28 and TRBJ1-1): DVKVTQSSRYLVKRTGEKVFLECVQDMDHENMFWYRQDPGLGLRLIYFSYDVKMKEKGDIPEGYSVSREKKERFSLILESASTNQTSMYLCASSSLIQGSNTEAFFGQGTRLTVV.

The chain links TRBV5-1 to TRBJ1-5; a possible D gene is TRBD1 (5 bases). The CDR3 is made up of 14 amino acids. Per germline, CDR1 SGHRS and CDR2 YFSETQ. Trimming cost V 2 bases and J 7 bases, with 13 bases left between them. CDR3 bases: TGCGCCAGCAGCTTTGGAGGGTCAGGGCAGCCCCAGCATTTT. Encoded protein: CASSFGGSGQPQHF. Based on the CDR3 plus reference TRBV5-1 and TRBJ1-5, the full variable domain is KAGVTQTPRYLIKTRGQQVTLSCSPISGHRSVSWYQQTPGQGLQFLFEYFSETQRNKGNFPGRFSGRQFSNSRSEMNVSTLELGDSALYLCASSFGGSGQPQHFGDGTRLSIL.

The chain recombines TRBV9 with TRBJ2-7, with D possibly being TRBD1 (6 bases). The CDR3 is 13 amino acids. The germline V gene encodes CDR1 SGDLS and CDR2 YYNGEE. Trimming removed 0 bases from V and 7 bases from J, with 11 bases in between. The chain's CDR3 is CASSVEIGTEQYF. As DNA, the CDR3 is TGTGCCAGCAGCGTAGAGATAGGGACAGAGCAGTACTTC. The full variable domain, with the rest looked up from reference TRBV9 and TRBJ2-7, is DSGVTQTPKHLITATGQRVTLRCSPRSGDLSVYWYQQSLDQGLQFLIQYYNGEERAKGNILERFSAQQFPDLHSELNLSSLELGDSALYFCASSVEIGTEQYFGPGTRLTVT.

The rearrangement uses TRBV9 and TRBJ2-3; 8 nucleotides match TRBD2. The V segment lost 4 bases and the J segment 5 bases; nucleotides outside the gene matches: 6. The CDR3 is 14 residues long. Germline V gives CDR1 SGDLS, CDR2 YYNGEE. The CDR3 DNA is TGTGCCAGCAGCACGGGAGGGGACCTAGATACGCAGTATTTT. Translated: CASSTGGDLDTQYF.

CDR3 sequence: CAWSVGTFGELFF. CDR3 sequence (DNA): TGTGCCTGGAGTGTGGGCACGTTTGGGGAGCTGTTTTTT. The V gene is TRBV30, the J gene TRBJ2-2; D uncertain. With 0 bases removed from V and 8 bases from J, the gap between germline ends came to 10 bases. The CDR3 consists of 13 residues. Germline-derived CDR1 and CDR2 are GTSNPN and SVGIG (reference sequence).